The 14 T cell receptor beta chains below were found in one sample sequenced in a study of T cells after yellow fever vaccination. TCRdb called the 5' RACE reads again in MiXCR, with one record for every CDR3 protein. The repertoire holds 300,000 to 350,000 distinct CDR3 sequences, around 4.4% seen once, with roughly a fifth in the top ten. This specimen consisted of PBMCs, obtained 15 days after the yellow fever booster vaccination. The receptors stem from a man aged 18 to 29 who received the YFV17D yellow fever vaccine.

This clonotype was counted between two and nine times. The CDR3, as DNA: TGCAGTTCTGACGGGGGCGTTGGGCCCCAGCATTTT. It encodes CSSDGGVGPQHF. The chain couples TRBV20-1 to TRBJ1-5, with D possibly matching TRBD1 (6 bases). The V gene lost 8 bases and the J gene lost 9 bases, with 17 bases spanning the gap. There are 12 residues in the CDR3. Germline V lookup: CDR1 DFQATT, CDR2 SNEGSKA (reference sequence).

The chain recombines TRBV3-1 with TRBJ1-2; D not resolved. The CDR3 is 15 amino acids. V lost 3 bases and J 7 bases, leaving 18 bases between the germline ends. Germline V lookup: CDR1 LGHDT, CDR2 YNNKEL (reference sequence). CDR3 protein: CASSHGDFGVPGYTF. The DNA of the CDR3 is TGTGCCAGCAGCCATGGCGACTTTGGGGTCCCTGGCTACACCTTC.

This chain connects TRBV20-1 to TRBJ1-1; 10 nucleotides line up with TRBD1. This CDR3 spans 14 amino acids. V lost 3 bases and J lost 5; bases outside the gene matches: 6. The germline gives CDR1 DFQATT, CDR2 SNEGSKA (reference sequence). The CDR3 loop is CSASTDRGETEAFF. The CDR3 DNA sequence: TGCAGTGCTAGTACGGACAGGGGGGAAACTGAAGCTTTCTTT.

The chain carries TRBV12-3 or TRBV12-4 and TRBJ1-1, with TRBD1 as a possible D gene (5 bases). The CDR3 has 14 amino acids. The V end lost 5 bases, the J end lost 8 bases, and 18 bases lay between the germline ends. The CDR3 here is CASSAAGQWIEAFF. The CDR3 nucleotides read TGTGCCAGCAGTGCGGCAGGGCAATGGATAGAAGCTTTCTTT.

This clonotype came up a few times. CDR3 sequence: CASSRTGTGDSGANVLTF. The CDR3 bases are TGTGCCAGCAGCCGAACCGGGACAGGGGACTCTGGGGCCAACGTCCTGACTTTC. The chain employs TRBV4-2 and TRBJ2-6; 10 bases are shared with TRBD1. With V trimmed by 4 bases and J by 0 bases, 6 bases remained unmatched. The CDR3 is 18 residues long. CDR1 and CDR2 from the germline V gene are LGHNA and YNFKEQ.

The chain uses TRBV5-1 and TRBJ2-3; TRBD2 matches 9 bases. J gave up 1 base and V 0 bases, and 15 bases lay outside the gene matches. This CDR3 has 20 amino acids. The germline V gene has CDR1 SGHRS and CDR2 YFSETQ. CDR3 nucleotides: TGCGCCAGCAGCTTGGAGCGACTAGCGGTTTTCAGGAGGGGCACAGATACGCAGTATTTT. It yields the protein CASSLERLAVFRRGTDTQYF. Full variable domain (outside the CDR3, taken from reference TRBV5-1 and TRBJ2-3): KAGVTQTPRYLIKTRGQQVTLSCSPISGHRSVSWYQQTPGQGLQFLFEYFSETQRNKGNFPGRFSGRQFSNSRSEMNVSTLELGDSALYLCASSLERLAVFRRGTDTQYFGPGTRLTVL.

This sequence joins TRBV4-3 and TRBJ2-7; D may correspond to TRBD1 or TRBD2 (5 bases each). Per germline, CDR1 LGHNA and CDR2 YSLEER. With 0 bases removed from V and 3 bases from J, the gap between germline ends came to 21 bases. The CDR3 loop spans 18 amino acids. In DNA form, the CDR3 reads TGCGCCAGCAGCCAAGAAGGCCCAAAAGTGGGACGGGACTACGAGCAGTACGTC. Its protein product is CASSQEGPKVGRDYEQYV.

This clonotype was recorded many times. The V call is TRBV6-5, the J call TRBJ2-3, with TRBD2 matching over 11 bases. This CDR3 has 18 amino acids. The ends lost 6 bases at V and 1 base at J; junction bases unmatched: 12. CDR1 MNHEY and CDR2 SVGAGI come from the germline V gene. The CDR3 is CASSYGTSGMGGTDTQYF. For the CDR3, the DNA is TGTGCCAGCAGCTACGGGACTAGCGGAATGGGGGGCACAGATACGCAGTATTTT.

This clonotype has at least ten counts. CDR3 sequence: CSAVGGADIQYF. The CDR3 bases are TGCAGTGCTGTCGGGGGGGCAGACATTCAGTACTTC. This chain connects TRBV20-1 to TRBJ2-4; 8 bases align to TRBD2. Trimming removed 5 bases from V and 8 bases from J; junction bases left unmatched: 5. The CDR3 is made up of 12 amino acids. Germline values: CDR1 DFQATT, CDR2 SNEGSKA (reference sequence).

This rearrangement joins TRBV6-5 to TRBJ2-3; D unresolved. The CDR3 length is 15 residues. Germline CDR1 MNHEY, CDR2 SVGAGI. V gave up 4 bases and J gave up 3 bases, with 14 bases separating them. The CDR3 region is CASSFAGFGTDTQYF. Here the CDR3 DNA reads TGTGCCAGCAGTTTTGCAGGCTTCGGAACAGATACGCAGTATTTT.

This clonotype appeared many times. V and J are TRBV4-3 and TRBJ1-2, with 7 bases aligning to TRBD1. This CDR3 is 11 amino acids long. The V and J ends lost 5 bases and 10 bases, in that order; junction bases with no gene match: 4. The V gene's germline CDR1 is LGHNA and CDR2 YSLEER. For the CDR3, the DNA is TGCGCCAGCAGCTTCAGGGGGGACTACACCTTC. It translates to CASSFRGDYTF.

This clonotype was seen a few times. The CDR3 sequence is CASSLVRGGGTTYEQYF. Written as DNA, the CDR3 is TGTGCCAGCAGCTTAGTCCGGGGAGGAGGGACTACCTACGAGCAGTACTTC. The chain employs TRBV7-7 and TRBJ2-7; 7 nucleotides align to TRBD2. There are 17 residues in the CDR3. The germline CDR1 and CDR2 sequences are SSHAT and FNYEAQ (reference sequence). V gave up 1 base and J gave up 2 bases; unmatched junction bases: 11.

This clonotype was recorded at least ten times. The chain employs TRBV4-1 and TRBJ2-2, with 8 positions matching TRBD1. Germline V gene data show CDR1 as MGHRA and CDR2 as YSYEKL. V gave up 4 bases and J gave up 4 bases; unmatched junction bases: 5. The CDR3 totals 15 residues. The CDR3 loop is CASSLGTGFTGELFF. The CDR3, as DNA: TGCGCCAGCAGCCTAGGGACAGGATTCACCGGGGAGCTGTTTTTT.

This clonotype occurred many times. The chain combines TRBV5-4 with TRBJ2-1; no clear D. The CDR3 runs to 16 residues. V lost 0 bases, J lost 5 bases, and 15 bases lay in between. The germline V gene encodes CDR1 SGHNT and CDR2 YYREEE (reference sequence). The DNA of the CDR3 is TGTGCCAGCAGCTTGGGGGGATTTCGCGGAGACAATGAGCAGTTCTTC. This encodes CASSLGGFRGDNEQFF. Together with reference TRBV5-4 and TRBJ2-1, the CDR3 gives the full variable domain: ETGVTQSPTHLIKTRGQQVTLRCSSQSGHNTVSWYQQALGQGPQFIFQYYREEENGRGNFPPRFSGLQFPNYSSELNVNALELDDSALYLCASSLGGFRGDNEQFFGPGTRLTVL.